This TCR beta chain was found in a study of T-cell reconstitution after alpha-beta-depleted transplantation in children. The library targeted TCRbeta and was prepared with unique molecular identifiers. Using its own MiXCR run on the PCR reads, TCRdb lists one record per CDR3 protein. The sample lists more than 90,000 distinct CDR3 sequences, under 13% seen once, with less than 45% in the top ten. Germline CDR1 reads DFQATT; CDR2 reads SNEGSKA (reference sequence). CDR3 length equals 16 residues. Trimming removed 6 bases at V and 2 bases at J, with 20 bases between. This clonotype has at least ten counts. Its specificity is unknown. Findings and caveats of the study: Several hundred rapidly expanded clones from non-depleted graft cells reportedly supplied alpha-beta T cells about two months post-transplant.

Sequences were derived from PBMCs, sampled before TCRalphabeta/CD19-depleted stem cell transplant. The chain joins TRBV20-1 to TRBJ2-1; perhaps TRBD2 as D (5 bases). This sequence originates from a boy between 2 and 15 years old with acute lymphoblastic leukemia, due to receive a stem cell transplant. This CDR3 reads CSAYQTRAGTYNEQFF. CDR3 coding DNA: TGCAGTGCGTACCAGACCCGAGCCGGGACCTACAATGAGCAGTTCTTC.